The present T cell receptor beta chain was sequenced within a study of shared clonotypes between healthy human individuals. General observations from the study: Estimated richness was generally greater in naive than memory subsets.

Germline-derived CDR1 and CDR2 are MNHEY and SMNVEV (reference sequence). V was clipped by 2 bases and J by 7 bases; unmatched bases: 9. The CDR3 has 16 amino acids. Assay execution took place at the deep level. The method was immunoSEQ multiplex PCR; TCRdb's version includes in-frame clones alone and lacks a portion of them. The repertoire has more than 2,000,000 clones, approximately 90% of them found once; the top ten carry roughly 0.15%. All the donors were Caucasian adults who lived in Nashville, Tennessee. With respect to this clone: What it recognizes is unknown.

V and J are TRBV27 and TRBJ2-1; 9 nucleotides match TRBD1. The specimen sequenced was naive CD4+ T cells sorted from blood. Specified subset: CD45RA+ positively selected. The TCR comes from a man younger than 30 in good health. The CDR3, as DNA: TGTGCCAGCAGTTTACTGGCGGGACAGGGCGCGAATGAGCAGTTCTTC. Its protein product is CASSLLAGQGANEQFF.